This T cell receptor beta chain was recovered during a study of T-cell memory formation after mild COVID-19. The CDR3 contains 14 residues. Germline CDR1 reads SGHRS; CDR2 reads YFSETQ. Trimming removed 1 base from V and 6 bases from J, with 13 bases in between. This clonotype showed up just a few times. TCRdb processed the 5' RACE reads anew with MiXCR; each CDR3 protein has one entry. The repertoire holds about 210,000 distinct CDR3 sequences, with roughly 30% as singletons. The chain joins TRBV5-1 to TRBJ1-1; D is possibly TRBD1 (6 bases). The source material was PBMCs or a T cell subset sorted from them (not recorded which). This TCR was recovered from an adult woman who had mild COVID-19 (a few samples of this study predate the infection). Cell type and time point are not known. For the CDR3, the DNA is TGCGCCAGCAGCTTGCGGGGGGCAGGCGCTGAAGCTTTCTTT. It yields the protein CASSLRGAGAEAFF.